The 32 T cell receptor beta chains in this list originate from one sample, sequenced in a study of blood T cell repertoires in COVID-19. The table came from immunoSEQ multiplex PCR; TCRdb's copy has only in-frame clones and leaves some out. The repertoire holds 90,000 to 140,000 clones, with 81% as singletons. Sequenced: peripheral blood. The source is a woman in her 70s with acute or convalescent COVID-19.

This clone was seen only a few times. The chain carries TRBV6-2 or TRBV6-3 and TRBJ2-7, with 9 bases matching TRBD1. J lost 3 bases, V lost 6 bases, and 6 bases had no gene match. Germline V CDR1 and CDR2: MNHEY, SVGEGT. The CDR3 spans 14 residues. CDR3 sequence reads: CASSSRDRDYEQYF. The CDR3 DNA reads as TGTGCCAGCAGCTCAAGGGACAGGGACTACGAGCAGTACTTC.

V gene TRBV6-4 combines with J gene TRBJ2-5; 11 bases agree with TRBD2. Trimming removed 0 bases from V and 4 bases from J; junction bases left unmatched: 10. The CDR3 loop spans 18 amino acids. Per germline, CDR1 MRHNA and CDR2 SNTAGT. CDR3 sequence: CASSDSSGRVRGRETQYF. The CDR3 DNA is TGTGCCAGCAGTGACTCTAGCGGGAGGGTAAGAGGTAGAGAGACCCAGTACTTC.

Only a few counts were recorded for this clone. The rearrangement uses TRBV30 and TRBJ1-4, with 7 bases aligning to TRBD1. V lost 7 bases to trimming and J lost 4 bases; unmatched junction nucleotides: 6. The germline V gene encodes CDR1 GTSNPN and CDR2 SVGIG (reference sequence). CDR3 length: 13 amino acids. CDR3 loop: CASGTANNEKLFF. CDR3 bases: TGTGCCTCGGGGACAGCGAATAATGAAAAACTGTTTTTT.

V is TRBV2 and J is TRBJ2-2; 7 nucleotides match TRBD1. Trimming removed 7 bases from V and 0 bases from J; junction bases left unmatched: 2. Looked up from germline, CDR1 is SNHLY and CDR2 is FYNNEI. The CDR3 extends over 14 amino acids. The CDR3 protein is CASTQGANTGELFF. CDR3 DNA sequence: TGTGCCAGCACCCAGGGGGCGAACACCGGGGAGCTGTTTTTT.

V usage is TRBV10-3 and J usage is TRBJ2-3, with D perhaps TRBD1 (6 bases). Per germline, CDR1 ENHRY and CDR2 SYGVKD. V was cut by 3 bases and J by 6 bases, with 16 bases left in between. CDR3 length equals 15 residues. CDR3 protein: CAISDKLAGGDTQYF. In nucleotides, the CDR3 is TGTGCCATCAGTGATAAGCTAGCTGGGGGCGATACGCAGTATTTT.

The V and J genes are TRBV6-5 and TRBJ1-1, with 9 bases aligning to TRBD1. Per the germline V gene, CDR1 is MNHEY and CDR2 is SVGAGI. The CDR3 length is 15 residues. V trimming: 10 bases; J trimming: 1 base; junction bases outside the gene matches: 10. The chain's CDR3 is CATSDRGLTNTEAFF. In DNA form, the CDR3 reads TGTGCCACCTCGGACAGGGGCTTAACGAACACTGAAGCTTTCTTT.

This clone has a single count. The rearrangement uses TRBV29-1 and TRBJ2-1; the match to TRBD2 covers 7 bases. The junction had 9 bases not matched to a gene; V was cut back by 8 bases and J by 8 bases. Looked up from germline, CDR1 is SQVTM and CDR2 is ANQGSEA. There are 12 residues in the CDR3. The CDR3 protein is CSLPTGGDEQFF. CDR3 nucleotides: TGCAGCCTCCCCACTGGGGGGGATGAGCAGTTCTTC.

The genes are TRBV30 and TRBJ1-2; D is ambiguous. The CDR3 covers 12 residues. Germline V CDR1 and CDR2: GTSNPN, SVGIG (reference sequence). The CDR3 region is CASDSIPYGYTF. CDR3 DNA sequence: TGTGCGTCGGACTCAATCCCCTATGGCTACACCTTC.

The CDR3 nucleotides are TGTGCCAGCAGTTACGGGCAGGGCCACGAGCAGTACTTC. Protein sequence: CASSYGQGHEQYF. This sequence joins TRBV6-2 or TRBV6-3 and TRBJ2-7; possible D gene TRBD1, 5 bases. Looked up from germline, CDR1 is MNHEY and CDR2 is SVGEGT. V was pared by 2 bases and J by 5 bases, with 10 bases between. The CDR3 is 13 amino acids.

This chain connects TRBV27 to TRBJ2-7; TRBD2 aligns across 13 bases. The V and J ends lost 6 bases and 3 bases, in that order; junction bases with no gene match: 14. CDR3 length equals 18 residues. Germline values: CDR1 MNHEY, CDR2 SMNVEV (reference sequence). The chain's CDR3 is CASRHTGTSGISHYEQYF. The DNA of the CDR3 is TGTGCCAGCAGACACACCGGGACTAGCGGGATCTCCCACTACGAGCAGTACTTC.

The gene calls are TRBV5-1 and TRBJ2-5; 14 bases match TRBD2. Trimming took 4 bases from V and 5 from J; bases not matched to a gene: 10. The length of the CDR3 is 17 residues. Germline V gives CDR1 SGHRS, CDR2 YFSETQ. This CDR3 is CASSLNPGLAGGETQYF. CDR3 nucleotides: TGCGCCAGCAGCCTCAATCCAGGACTAGCGGGGGGCGAGACCCAGTACTTC.

The V gene is TRBV7-3, the J gene TRBJ2-3; 9 bases agree with TRBD2. After removal of 5 bases from V and 3 bases from J, the junction contained 3 bases not matched to a gene. Germline values: CDR1 SGHTA, CDR2 FQGTGA. The CDR3 is 14 amino acids. CDR3 sequence: CASSLSGRTDTQYF. CDR3 nucleotides: TGTGCCAGCAGCCTCAGCGGGAGGACAGATACGCAGTATTTT.

This chain uses TRBV3-1 (or the pseudogene TRBV3-2) with TRBJ1-2; D gene ambiguous. The CDR3 has 14 amino acids. The germline CDR1 and CDR2 sequences are LGHDT and YNNKEL (reference sequence). V was trimmed by 0 bases and J by 2 bases, leaving 7 bases between them. The CDR3 here is CASSQESRNYGYTF. The CDR3 DNA follows: TGTGCCAGCAGCCAAGAGTCTAGGAACTATGGCTACACCTTC.

This clone appeared a few times. The J gene is TRBJ1-6, the V gene TRBV24-1; 9 nucleotides match TRBD1. V lost 0 bases and J lost 10; bases outside the gene matches: 6. Germline lookup yields CDR1 KGHDR and CDR2 SFDVKD. The CDR3 sequence is 16 residues long. CDR3 in amino acids: CATSDLQGDRGSPLHF. The CDR3 DNA reads as TGTGCCACCAGTGATTTGCAGGGAGACAGGGGGTCACCCCTCCACTTT.

The chain is built from TRBV28 and TRBJ2-3; 9 bases fit TRBD2. Germline values: CDR1 MDHEN, CDR2 SYDVKM. The ends lost 10 bases at V and 4 bases at J; junction bases unmatched: 12. The CDR3 length is 15 residues. This CDR3 is CATAFLAGASDTQYF. The CDR3 DNA reads as TGTGCCACCGCTTTTTTAGCGGGGGCATCAGATACGCAGTATTTT.

The chain links TRBV4-3 to TRBJ2-1; 7 nucleotides match TRBD1. The junction had 9 bases not matched to a gene; V was cut back by 4 bases and J by 6 bases. This CDR3 comprises 15 residues. Germline CDR1 LGHNA, CDR2 YSLEER. CDR3 nucleotide sequence: TGCGCCAGCAGCCTTCGACAGGGCCAAGCCAATGAGCAGTTCTTC. The encoded protein is CASSLRQGQANEQFF.

The chain combines TRBV30 with TRBJ2-7, with D perhaps TRBD1 (5 bases). V was shortened by 4 bases and J by 2 bases, with 18 bases between the two germline ends. Germline CDR1 and CDR2: GTSNPN and SVGIG (reference sequence). The CDR3 contains 15 residues. This chain's CDR3 is CAWTVSGRVAYEQYF. The CDR3 DNA reads TGTGCCTGGACGGTGTCGGGCAGGGTTGCCTACGAGCAGTACTTC.

The chain joins TRBV19 to TRBJ2-2; 9 bases align to TRBD1. V lost 5 bases and J lost 4; bases outside the gene matches: 8. This CDR3 has 16 amino acids. CDR1 and CDR2 from the germline V gene are LNHDA and SQIVND (reference sequence). As DNA, the CDR3 is TGTGCCAGTAGTTCCCCCCCGGGACAGGGCACCGGGGAGCTGTTTTTT. Encoded protein: CASSSPPGQGTGELFF. Combining the CDR3 with reference TRBV19 and TRBJ2-2 gives the whole variable domain DGGITQSPKYLFRKEGQNVTLSCEQNLNHDAMYWYRQDPGQGLRLIYYSQIVNDFQKGDIAEGYSVSREKKESFPLTVTSAQKNPTAFYLCASSSPPGQGTGELFFGEGSRLTVL.

This chain joins TRBV7-9 and TRBJ1-1; TRBD1 might be the D (6 bases). Trimming removed 5 bases at V and 1 base at J, with 14 bases between. Germline lookup yields CDR1 SEHNR and CDR2 FQNEAQ (reference sequence). The CDR3 extends over 15 amino acids. The CDR3 DNA is TGTGCCAGCAGCGAACGACAGGCGGGGAACACTGAAGCTTTCTTT. This encodes CASSERQAGNTEAFF.

The V call is TRBV24-1, the J call TRBJ1-1; 9 bases are shared with TRBD1. Trimming removed 5 bases from V and 5 bases from J; junction bases left unmatched: 8. Germline CDR1 KGHDR, CDR2 SFDVKD. The CDR3 sequence is 15 residues long. The CDR3 region has the DNA TGTGCCACCAGTGCAACAGGGGGCGCAGATACTGAAGCTTTCTTT. Translation: CATSATGGADTEAFF.

The chain has TRBV9 and TRBJ2-3; 7 bases match TRBD1. Germline V gene data show CDR1 as SGDLS and CDR2 as YYNGEE. The CDR3 sequence is 16 residues long. After removal of 0 bases from V and 0 bases from J, the junction contained 4 bases not matched to a gene. In nucleotides, the CDR3 is TGTGCCAGCAGCGTAGATGTACAGGGGAGCACAGATACGCAGTATTTT. Protein sequence: CASSVDVQGSTDTQYF.

The chain employs TRBV3-1 (or the pseudogene TRBV3-2) and TRBJ1-1; TRBD1 agrees at 7 bases. Looked up from germline, CDR1 is LGHDT and CDR2 is YNNKEL (reference sequence). The length of the CDR3 is 15 residues. The junction had 4 bases not matched to a gene; V was cut back by 1 base and J by 2 bases. This chain's CDR3 is CASSQGDRANTEAFF. DNA of the CDR3: TGTGCCAGCAGCCAAGGCGACAGGGCTAACACTGAAGCTTTCTTT.

The J gene is TRBJ1-2, the V gene TRBV4-3; D is uncertain. Trimming took off 0 bases at V and 8 bases at J, with 16 bases between the two ends. Germline V CDR1 and CDR2: LGHNA, YSLEER. This CDR3 has 15 residues. The CDR3 is CASSQDQIAGKGYTF. CDR3 sequence (DNA): TGCGCCAGCAGCCAAGATCAGATAGCGGGTAAAGGCTACACCTTC.

This chain uses TRBV5-6 with TRBJ2-5; 7 nucleotides agree with TRBD1. The germline CDR1 and CDR2 sequences are SGHDT and YYEEEE. V shed 0 bases and J 2 bases; nucleotides not matched to a gene: 4. CDR3 length equals 15 residues. CDR3 nucleotides: TGTGCCAGCAGCTTGGGAAGGGGGCGGCAAGAGACCCAGTACTTC. Its protein is CASSLGRGRQETQYF.

This clone was counted a few times. The V and J genes are TRBV7-9 and TRBJ1-1; 8 nucleotides line up with TRBD1. Per germline, CDR1 SEHNR and CDR2 FQNEAQ (reference sequence). The J segment lost 3 bases and the V segment lost 5 bases, leaving 14 bases of the junction unmatched. The CDR3 is 17 residues long. The CDR3 here is CASSAYRGGWSDTEAFF. CDR3 sequence (DNA): TGTGCCAGCAGCGCGTACAGGGGGGGCTGGTCGGACACTGAAGCTTTCTTT. Full variable domain (missing parts from reference TRBV7-9 and TRBJ1-1): DTGVSQNPRHKITKRGQNVTFRCDPISEHNRLYWYRQTLGQGPEFLTYFQNEAQLEKSRLLSDRFSAERPKGSFSTLEIQRTEQGDSAMYLCASSAYRGGWSDTEAFFGQGTRLTVV.

The chain employs TRBV12-5 and TRBJ1-2; tentative D call: TRBD1 (5 bases). V lost 1 base to trimming and J lost 5 bases, with 14 bases between them. In germline, CDR1 is LGHNT, CDR2 FRNRAP. This CDR3 is built from 15 residues. The CDR3 loop reads CASGLAPLRQYGYTF. The DNA of the CDR3 is TGTGCTAGTGGTTTGGCCCCACTTCGACAGTATGGCTACACCTTC.

This clone has only a few counts. The CDR3: CASSPSDLATEAFF. In DNA form, the CDR3 reads TGTGCCAGCAGCCCTTCTGATCTGGCCACTGAAGCTTTCTTT. The rearrangement uses TRBV5-6 and TRBJ1-1; D is uncertain. The V gene lost 4 bases and the J gene lost 4 bases, with 14 bases spanning the gap. The CDR3 totals 14 residues. From germline, CDR1 is SGHDT and CDR2 YYEEEE.

The CDR3 reads CASSQEGASTDTQYF. The CDR3 DNA reads as TGTGCCAGCAGTCAAGAGGGAGCTAGCACAGATACGCAGTATTTT. This chain joins TRBV7-3 and TRBJ2-3; maybe TRBD2 (5 bases). The germline gives CDR1 SGHTA, CDR2 FQGTGA. V lost 6 bases and J 0 bases, leaving 13 bases between the germline ends. The CDR3 consists of 15 residues.

The chain uses TRBV2 and TRBJ1-2, with TRBD1 matching over 8 bases. In germline, CDR1 is SNHLY, CDR2 FYNNEI. V was pared by 4 bases and J by 4 bases, with 5 bases of the junction left unmatched. The CDR3 consists of 14 residues. CDR3 residues: CASSARQGFYGYTF. The DNA of the CDR3 is TGTGCCAGCAGTGCGAGACAGGGGTTCTATGGCTACACCTTC.

In this sample, this clone turned up once. The chain carries TRBV18 and TRBJ2-5, with 12 nucleotides matching TRBD2. The germline gives CDR1 KGHSH, CDR2 LQKENI. V gave up 2 bases and J gave up 5 bases; unmatched junction bases: 6. CDR3 length: 16 residues. In DNA, the CDR3 is TGTGCCAGCTCACCAACCCGACTAGCGGGGGAGGAGACCCAGTACTTC. The encoded protein is CASSPTRLAGEETQYF. Together with reference TRBV18 and TRBJ2-5, the CDR3 gives the full variable domain: NAGVMQNPRHLVRRRGQEARLRCSPMKGHSHVYWYRQLPEEGLKFMVYLQKENIIDESGMPKERFSAEFPKEGPSILRIQQVVRGDSAAYFCASSPTRLAGEETQYFGPGTRLLVL.

The chain recombines TRBV25-1 with TRBJ2-7; 8 nucleotides match TRBD1. Looked up from germline, CDR1 is MGHDK and CDR2 is SYGVNS. V was pared by 6 bases and J by 7 bases, with 8 bases of the junction left unmatched. This CDR3 contains 13 residues. Here the CDR3 DNA reads TGTGCCAGCAGACGGCAGGGGGCGAGGGAGCAGTACTTC. It translates to CASRRQGAREQYF.

This clone showed up just a few times. The chain employs TRBV23-1 and TRBJ1-4; TRBD1 agrees at 7 bases. TRBV23-1 carries the ORF label, with uncertain function. This CDR3 comprises 15 residues. V dropped 1 base and J dropped 7; count of bases not matched to a gene: 6. In DNA, the CDR3 is TGCGCCAGCAGTCAATATTCAGGGGGAAGTGAAAAACTGTTTTTT. It specifies CASSQYSGGSEKLFF.